Listed below are T cell receptor beta chains from one sample, sequenced in a study of cytomegalovirus exposure and HLA in healthy donors. The repertoire was sequenced with immunoSEQ multiplex PCR; TCRdb's copy has only in-frame clones and lacks some. Altogether about 120,000 clones are present, 60% to 80% being singletons, with the ten largest covering about 5%. Sample: PBMCs. These receptors came from a man aged 45-60 years in good health and CMV-seropositive. The CDR3 runs from the conserved cysteine through the conserved F or W. The order of the fields is clone size, V gene, J gene, D gene, CDR3 protein, CDR3 DNA. A D gene is named only where the DNA matches it firmly. Only part of the rows carry a size: once, few, many, or a class if the clone is expanded.

size: NA; V: TRBV30; J: TRBJ2-5; D: TRBD1; CDR3: CAGDRGRGEQYF; DNA: TGTGCCGGGGACAGGGGGCGAGGGGAGCAGTACTTC
size: NA; V: TRBV9; J: TRBJ2-2; D: NA; CDR3: CASSAAGGNTGELFF; DNA: TGTGCCAGCAGCGCAGCGGGCGGGAACACCGGGGAGCTGTTTTTT
size: NA; V: TRBV4-3; J: TRBJ1-2; D: NA; CDR3: CASSGLPGYGYTF; DNA: TGCGCCAGCTCAGGTTTACCAGGGTATGGCTACACCTTC
size: NA; V: TRBV29-1; J: TRBJ1-2; D: TRBD1; CDR3: CSVDKGTGKNYGYTF; DNA: TGCAGCGTTGACAAGGGGACAGGGAAAAACTATGGCTACACCTTC
size: NA; V: TRBV7-8; J: TRBJ1-3; D: NA; CDR3: CASSLVFGGLGNTIYF; DNA: TGTGCCAGCAGCTTAGTATTTGGGGGCTTGGGAAACACCATATATTTT
size: NA; V: TRBV7-2; J: TRBJ1-1; D: TRBD1; CDR3: CASSPDRGSPEAFF; DNA: TGTGCCAGCAGCCCGGACAGGGGATCTCCCGAAGCTTTCTTT
size: NA; V: TRBV5-6; J: TRBJ2-3; D: TRBD1; CDR3: CASSFRQGANTDTQYF; DNA: TGTGCCAGCAGCTTCCGACAGGGGGCGAACACAGATACGCAGTATTTT
size: NA; V: TRBV27; J: TRBJ2-1; D: NA; CDR3: CASSFRRQLGEQFF; DNA: TGTGCCAGCAGTTTTAGGAGGCAGCTAGGCGAGCAGTTCTTC
size: NA; V: TRBV30; J: TRBJ1-4; D: NA; CDR3: CAWSVLHRWGPSGEKLFF; DNA: TGTGCCTGGAGTGTACTCCATCGTTGGGGGCCTTCTGGTGAAAAACTGTTTTTT
size: NA; V: TRBV28; J: TRBJ2-7; D: TRBD1; CDR3: CASSLVQGVSYEQYF; DNA: TGTGCCAGCAGTTTAGTACAGGGGGTCTCCTACGAGCAGTACTTC
size: NA; V: TRBV25-1; J: TRBJ2-5; D: TRBD2; CDR3: CASRTSRGDQETQYF; DNA: TGTGCCAGCAGGACAAGTCGGGGGGATCAAGAGACCCAGTACTTC
size: NA; V: TRBV6-5; J: TRBJ1-6; D: NA; CDR3: CASSSTVNSPLHF; DNA: TGTGCCAGCAGTTCAACAGTTAATTCACCCCTCCACTTT
size: once; V: TRBV5-8; J: TRBJ1-4; D: TRBD1; CDR3: CASSRGQGFNEKLFF; DNA: TGTGCCAGCAGCAGGGGACAGGGGTTTAATGAAAAACTGTTTTTT
size: NA; V: TRBV19; J: TRBJ2-5; D: TRBD1; CDR3: CAIYRGHETQYF; DNA: TGTGCCATTTACAGGGGGCACGAGACCCAGTACTTC
size: NA; V: TRBV4-2; J: TRBJ2-3; D: TRBD2; CDR3: CASSQGGRAPDTQYF; DNA: TGTGCCAGCAGCCAAGGCGGGAGGGCCCCAGATACGCAGTATTTT